Sequencing of this TCR beta chain was carried out in a study of shared clonotypes between healthy human individuals. Study-wide findings and caveats: Some naive CD4 clonotypes, about 5%, turned up in common across a handful of donors.

Concerning this clone: Its antigen is unidentified.

Germline CDR1 and CDR2: SGHAT and FQNNGV. Trimming pared 2 bases from V and 9 bases from J, leaving 11 bases between. The CDR3 extends over 13 amino acids. The study ran the assay at deep level. The repertoire was sequenced with immunoSEQ multiplex PCR; TCRdb's copy has only in-frame clones and lacks some. The sample carries about 1.5 million clones, 95% to 99% recorded once. The receptor was isolated from a young man in good health. The gene calls are TRBV11-2 and TRBJ2-1; D is unresolved. The sample comprised naive CD4+ T cells sorted from blood. The subset: CD45RA+ positively selected. CDR3 sequence: CASSLNFRSEQFF. The CDR3 DNA is TGTGCCAGCAGCTTAAACTTTCGGTCTGAGCAGTTCTTC.